The rows below give T cell receptor beta chains drawn from one sample of a study of vaccination effects on CD4 cells after COVID-19. The antigens these receptors bind are not known. Method: immunoSEQ multiplex PCR; TCRdb's copy keeps in-frame clones and lacks some. The data contain roughly 45,000 clones, more than 60% of them singletons. The input for sequencing was CD4+ T cells from PBMCs cultured with a peptide pool, taken before COVID-19 vaccination. The receptors were sampled from a human donor who had a prior SARS-CoV-2 infection. Each CDR3 is given with its conserved first and last residue. D genes are given only for firm matches. Size tells how often a clone was seen (once, few, many) or the class of an expanded clone, and some rows leave it out.

D,size,V,J,DNA,CDR3
TRBD1,once,TRBV15,TRBJ2-5,TGTGCCACCAGCAGAGTCGACAGGGGAAGAGTTCAAGAGACCCAGTACTTC,CATSRVDRGRVQETQYF
TRBD1,NA,TRBV5-6,TRBJ1-2,TGTGCCAGCAGCCAATCGGCAAGGGACAGGGGAGTTGGCTATGGCTACACCTTC,CASSQSARDRGVGYGYTF
TRBD2,NA,TRBV5-5,TRBJ2-7,TGTGCCAGCAGCTTAATGGGGACTAGCTACGAGCAGTACTTC,CASSLMGTSYEQYF
NA,NA,TRBV13,TRBJ2-1,TGTGCCAGCAGCCGTATTGGGGCAGGGGCGCGAGAGCAGTTCTTC,CASSRIGAGAREQFF
TRBD2,NA,TRBV5-8,TRBJ2-5,TGTGCCAGCAGCATACCCGCTAGCGGGAACGGGGAGACCCAGTACTTC,CASSIPASGNGETQYF
NA,NA,TRBV5-4,TRBJ2-3,TGTGCCAGCAGCTTGGGGCTGGAGATCAGCACAGATACGCAGTATTTT,CASSLGLEISTDTQYF
NA,once,TRBV27,TRBJ1-6,TGTGCCAGCAGTTTTGGCAAAATCTATAATTCACCCCTCCACTTT,CASSFGKIYNSPLHF
NA,NA,TRBV5-1,TRBJ2-1,TGCGCCAGCAGCTTGACACCTCGGACGGCCTACAATGAGCAGTTCTTC,CASSLTPRTAYNEQFF
NA,NA,TRBV7-3,TRBJ2-3,TGTGCCAGCAGCTTAGGTCCCCGAACGAGCACTTGGGATACGCAGTATTTT,CASSLGPRTSTWDTQYF
NA,few,TRBV5-1,TRBJ2-7,TGCGCCTCTCAGAAGGCGGCAGGGGGGAGCTCCTACGAGCAGTACTTC,CASQKAAGGSSYEQYF
TRBD1,few,TRBV5-8,TRBJ1-6,TGTGCCAGCAGCTTCCAGGGGGCTCGGAATTCACCCCTCCACTTT,CASSFQGARNSPLHF
TRBD1,NA,TRBV5-7,TRBJ1-4,TGTGCCAGCAGTACCGGACAGGTTCCTGGTCGGGGTGAAAAACTGTTTTTT,CASSTGQVPGRGEKLFF
TRBD2,NA,TRBV11-2,TRBJ2-5,TGTGCCAGCAGCTTAGTCGGGACTAGCGGGAAGGCTAAAGAGACCCAGTACTTC,CASSLVGTSGKAKETQYF
NA,NA,TRBV5-6,TRBJ1-2,TGTGCCAGCAGCTCACCCCGGGTCTTGGACTATGGCTACACCTTC,CASSSPRVLDYGYTF
TRBD2,NA,TRBV20-1,TRBJ2-2,TGCAGTGCAAGTAGCGGGAGCGCCGCCGGGGAGCTGTTTTTT,CSASSGSAAGELFF
NA,NA,TRBV7-2,TRBJ2-1,TGTGCCAGCAGCCCGGACAGTTACAATGAGCAGTTCTTC,CASSPDSYNEQFF
NA,NA,TRBV6-5,TRBJ2-5,TGTGCCAGCAGTTACCCGGGTGCGGTGACCCAGTACTTC,CASSYPGAVTQYF
NA,NA,TRBV11-3,TRBJ2-7,TGTGCCAGCAGCTTACGCCCTGTGGGCGGAGCCTACGAGCAGTACTTC,CASSLRPVGGAYEQYF
NA,NA,TRBV5-4,TRBJ2-5,TGTGCCAGCAGCAAGGGATCACAAGTGGAGACCCAGTACTTC,CASSKGSQVETQYF
TRBD2,NA,TRBV6-5,TRBJ2-7,TGTGCCAGCATGTTACTAGCGGGGGGCTCCTACGAGCAGTACTTC,CASMLLAGGSYEQYF
TRBD2,NA,TRBV3-1/TRBV3-2,TRBJ2-2,TGTGCCAGCAGCCAAGCCAGCGGGGGACATGCCGGGGAGCTGTTTTTT,CASSQASGGHAGELFF
NA,few,TRBV11-3,TRBJ1-2,TGTGCCAGCAGCTTAGATCGGGGCCAGGACTATGGCTACACCTTC,CASSLDRGQDYGYTF
TRBD2,NA,TRBV4-2,TRBJ2-7,TGTGCCAGCAGCCGACCCACTAGCGGGGGGGCCTACGAGCAGTACTTC,CASSRPTSGGAYEQYF
NA,NA,TRBV7-9,TRBJ1-1,TGTGCCAGCAGCTTAGGACTCGCCCCTAAGGGTGAAGCTTTCTTT,CASSLGLAPKGEAFF
NA,once,TRBV9,TRBJ2-1,TGTGCCAGCAGCGGTGGGGGCTCCCTCAATGAGCAGTTCTTC,CASSGGGSLNEQFF
NA,NA,TRBV4-2,TRBJ1-4,TGTGCCAGCAGCCAAGGGAGTCATAATGAAAAACTGTTTTTT,CASSQGSHNEKLFF
NA,NA,TRBV29-1,TRBJ2-5,TGCAGCGTTGAATGGGAGACCCAGTACTTC,CSVEWETQYF
TRBD2,NA,TRBV15,TRBJ2-7,TGTGCCACCAGCAGAGATTTAATAAGGGCGGGAGGTGTCGAGCAGTACTTC,CATSRDLIRAGGVEQYF
NA,NA,TRBV5-1,TRBJ1-1,TGCGCCAGCAGCTTGGCCGCGGGTTTGAACACTGAAGCTTTCTTT,CASSLAAGLNTEAFF
NA,NA,TRBV7-2,TRBJ2-1,TGTGCCAGCAGCTCAACACGACAAGCCCCCAATGAGCAGTTCTTC,CASSSTRQAPNEQFF
NA,NA,TRBV7-2,TRBJ2-2,TGTGCCAGCAGCTTAGCGCTCGACGGGAACACCGGGGAGCTGTTTTTT,CASSLALDGNTGELFF
NA,NA,TRBV18,TRBJ2-1,TGTGCCAGCTCACCGATTCGGGGGGCCTCCTACAATGAGCAGTTCTTC,CASSPIRGASYNEQFF
NA,NA,TRBV6-5,TRBJ2-1,TGTGCCAGCAGTTACTCGGCTACCATCTCCTACAATGAGCAGTTCTTC,CASSYSATISYNEQFF
TRBD2,NA,TRBV5-4,TRBJ2-3,TGTGCCAGCAGCTTGGGCCGACTAGCGGGAGATACGCAGTATTTT,CASSLGRLAGDTQYF
NA,NA,TRBV7-2,TRBJ2-3,TGTGCCAGCAGCCAACCCTCCGCCACAGATACGCAGTATTTT,CASSQPSATDTQYF
NA,few,TRBV7-9,TRBJ1-3,TGTGCCAGCAGCCCCTTTGGGATGAGCTCTGGAAACACCATATATTTT,CASSPFGMSSGNTIYF
NA,NA,TRBV9,TRBJ2-3,TGTGCCAGCAGCGTGGGGGCCTCCCCGTACACAGATACGCAGTATTTT,CASSVGASPYTDTQYF
NA,NA,TRBV20-1,TRBJ1-1,TGCAGTGCTATACTGAACACTGAAGCTTTCTTT,CSAILNTEAFF
NA,NA,TRBV27,TRBJ1-5,TGTGCCAGCAGCTCCTTGGGTGGGGCTAGGAATCAGCCCCAGCATTTT,CASSSLGGARNQPQHF
TRBD2,NA,TRBV5-1,TRBJ2-3,TGCGCCAGCAGCGTAGGACTAGTCGCGGCAGATACGCAGTATTTT,CASSVGLVAADTQYF
NA,NA,TRBV6-1,TRBJ1-2,TGTGCCAGCAGTGAACGAGGCAGAGAAGGCTATGGCTACACCTTC,CASSERGREGYGYTF
NA,few,TRBV6-6,TRBJ1-2,TGTGCCAGCAGTTACCCACAGCCATGGGGGGCATTTGGCTACACCTTC,CASSYPQPWGAFGYTF
TRBD1,NA,TRBV19,TRBJ2-7,TGTGCCAGTAGTATGCGACAGGGCAGCCCCTACGAGCAGTACTTC,CASSMRQGSPYEQYF
NA,NA,TRBV11-2,TRBJ2-1,TGTGCCAGCAGGGCTGCGGCCAGGGTTGGCAATGAGCAGTTCTTC,CASRAAARVGNEQFF
TRBD1,NA,TRBV15,TRBJ2-2,TGTGCCACCAGCAGAGGACAGGGGAACACCGGGGAGCTGTTTTTT,CATSRGQGNTGELFF
TRBD2,NA,TRBV15,TRBJ2-1,TGTGCCACCAGCAGAGATTTAGCGGGAGGTCAGTTCTTC,CATSRDLAGGQFF
NA,NA,TRBV19,TRBJ1-4,TGTGCCAGTAGTATCTTGGGACGACCTAATGAAAAACTGTTTTTT,CASSILGRPNEKLFF
NA,once,TRBV27,TRBJ1-2,TGTGCCAGCAGTTTTCAAGCTAACTATGGCTACACCTTC,CASSFQANYGYTF